The clone carrying this T cell receptor beta chain was observed a few times. The sample holds other DNA sequences that translate to the same CDR3. The record originates from a study of lymphopenia after photon versus proton radiotherapy. Germline V gene lookup returns CDR1 MGHRA and CDR2 YSYEKL. The CDR3 contains 15 residues. The V gene end was trimmed by 0 bases and the J gene end by 4 bases; junction bases not matched to a gene: 5. Data came from immunoSEQ multiplex PCR; TCRdb stores just in-frame clones and leaves some out. The sample yields approximately 160,000 clones, about 85% seen once. The sequences come from peripheral blood, collected from a patient treated with photon-based radiotherapy. This sequence originates from a man between 45 and 60 years old with gastric cancer. The J gene is TRBJ2-7, the V gene TRBV4-1; 8 bases fit TRBD1. CDR3 protein: CASSQDTGGGYEQYF. As DNA, the CDR3 is TGCGCCAGCAGCCAAGATACAGGGGGAGGTTACGAGCAGTACTTC.